This TCR beta chain was recovered during a study of cytomegalovirus exposure and HLA in healthy donors. About this clone: Its antigen is not identified.

Primers included in the PCR were 60 Vbeta and 13 Jbeta primers. Repertoires were generated with immunoSEQ multiplex PCR, while TCRdb's copy carries only in-frame clones and drops some. The sample includes approximately 52,000 clones. Broader study findings: Within an earlier analysis, most TCR beta V segments proved productive either about 90% or about 30% of the time.

Germline lookup yields CDR1 PRHDT and CDR2 FYEKMQ (reference sequence). There are 12 residues in the CDR3. V gave up 1 base and J gave up 6 bases, with 6 bases separating them. V and J are TRBV13 and TRBJ1-1; D is unresolved. The receptor was derived from a man in his fifties in good health and CMV-seropositive. The material sequenced was PBMCs. The CDR3 coding sequence is TGTGCCAGCAGCTTAGAGCGGGCTGAAGCTTTCTTT. This sequence encodes CASSLERAEAFF.